The 17 T cell receptor beta chains presented below share a single source sample, sequenced in a study of long-term antiretroviral therapy in people with HIV. Sequencing used immunoSEQ v3.0 at survey level. Using immunoSEQ multiplex PCR, the repertoire was profiled, and TCRdb retains in-frame clones only, with some absent. The sample holds 30,000 to 40,000 clones, around 94% seen once. The sample was unsorted PBMCs, taken about 5.1 years after starting antiretroviral therapy. The receptors here all came from a woman aged 50 to 60 with HIV.

The chain employs TRBV11-3 and TRBJ2-1; unclear D gene. V dropped 0 bases and J dropped 0 bases, with 6 bases sitting between them. CDR3 length: 15 residues. Germline loops: CDR1 SGHNT, CDR2 YENEEA. CDR3 protein: CASSLEAGSYNEQFF. The CDR3 coding sequence is TGTGCCAGCAGCTTAGAGGCAGGCTCCTACAATGAGCAGTTCTTC. Full variable domain (outside the CDR3, taken from reference TRBV11-3 and TRBJ2-1): EAGVVQSPRYKIIEKKQPVAFWCNPISGHNTLYWYLQNLGQGPELLIRYENEEAVDDSQLPKDRFSAERLKGVDSTLKIQPAELGDSAVYLCASSLEAGSYNEQFFGPGTRLTVL.

The CDR3 loop reads CASSLARLAGATDTQYF. The CDR3 coding sequence is TGTGCCAGCAGCTTAGCGCGTCTAGCGGGGGCCACAGATACGCAGTATTTT. The rearrangement links TRBV7-2 to TRBJ2-3, with 10 nucleotides matching TRBD2. The germline V gene has CDR1 SGHTA and CDR2 FQGNSA. The V segment lost 0 bases and the J segment 2 bases; nucleotides outside the gene matches: 5. CDR3 length equals 17 residues.

This clone was counted between two and nine times. The V and J genes are TRBV7-6 and TRBJ2-7; the D gene could be TRBD1 or TRBD2 (5 bases each). The CDR3 is 14 residues long. Deletions cut 4 bases from V and 7 bases from J, with 17 bases between. Germline lookup yields CDR1 SGHVS and CDR2 FNYEAQ. As DNA, the CDR3 is TGTGCCAGCAGCTCCGGGACGGGTCCAAGAGAGCAGTACTTC. Its protein product is CASSSGTGPREQYF.

The chain has TRBV5-5 and TRBJ1-3; D remains unclear. The ends were cut back, 4 bases at V and 0 bases at J, with 20 bases in the middle. The CDR3 covers 18 residues. Germline V gene lookup returns CDR1 SGHKS and CDR2 YYEKEE (reference sequence). The CDR3: CASSRSGSAASSGNTIYF. CDR3 DNA sequence: TGTGCCAGCAGCAGGAGCGGCTCGGCGGCGAGCTCTGGAAACACCATATATTTT.

The table lists this clone with a count of one. V gene TRBV15 combines with J gene TRBJ2-1; possibly TRBD1 for D (5 bases). CDR1 and CDR2 (germline): LNHNV, YYDKDF (reference sequence). The CDR3 totals 15 residues. The V end lost 0 bases, the J end lost 3 bases, and 9 bases lay between the germline ends. The CDR3 sequence: CATSREDGHYNEQFF. Written as DNA, the CDR3 is TGTGCCACCAGCAGAGAGGACGGACACTACAATGAGCAGTTCTTC.

The DNA of the CDR3 is TGCGCCAGCAGTGATTCTACCGCGGGCCCAAACACCACCTACGAGCAGTACTTC. Amino acids: CASSDSTAGPNTTYEQYF. The V and J genes are TRBV10-1 and TRBJ2-7; TRBD2 is a possible D gene (5 bases). V lost 3 bases to trimming and J lost 2 bases, with 23 bases between them. In germline, CDR1 is WNHNN, CDR2 SYGVQD (reference sequence). This CDR3 has 18 amino acids.

The genes are TRBV2 and TRBJ2-2; D is ambiguous. CDR3 size: 15 residues. Germline lookup yields CDR1 SNHLY and CDR2 FYNNEI. V lost 2 bases, J lost 0 bases, and 7 bases lay in between. As DNA, the CDR3 is TGTGCCAGCAGTGAATCTGGCTCGAACACCGGGGAGCTGTTTTTT. Translation: CASSESGSNTGELFF.

The V and J genes are TRBV18 and TRBJ1-6, with D perhaps matching TRBD1 (5 bases). CDR3 size: 17 residues. The germline CDR1 and CDR2 sequences are KGHSH and LQKENI. V lost 3 bases to trimming and J lost 7 bases, with 19 bases between them. CDR3 in amino acids: CASSPTGGFGGNSPLHF. CDR3 coding DNA: TGTGCCAGCTCACCGACGGGGGGGTTTGGGGGAAATTCACCCCTCCACTTT.

Details on this clone: Other DNA sequences in the sample encode the same CDR3. This chain joins TRBV2 and TRBJ2-5, with D unresolved. The CDR3 runs 12 residues. Per the germline V gene, CDR1 is SNHLY and CDR2 is FYNNEI. Trimming removed 4 bases at V and 1 base at J, with 4 bases between. CDR3: CASSALQETQYF. The DNA for the CDR3 is TGTGCCAGCAGTGCGCTCCAAGAGACCCAGTACTTC.

The chain joins TRBV7-3 to TRBJ1-2; D not certain. CDR1 SGHTA and CDR2 FQGTGA come from the germline V gene. There are 13 residues in the CDR3. The ends were cut back, 5 bases at V and 5 bases at J, with 12 bases in the middle. CDR3: CASSLGMIYGYTF. As DNA, the CDR3 is TGTGCCAGCAGCCTCGGGATGATTTATGGCTACACCTTC.

CDR3 protein: CASSLGQGDSPLHF. The CDR3 coding sequence is TGTGCCAGCAGCTTGGGACAGGGTGATTCACCCCTCCACTTT. This chain connects TRBV6-6 to TRBJ1-6; TRBD1 matches at 9 bases. The V and J ends lost 6 bases and 8 bases, in that order; junction bases with no gene match: 5. CDR1 MNHNY and CDR2 SVGAGI come from the germline V gene (reference sequence). The CDR3 contains 14 residues.

This chain connects TRBV11-2 to TRBJ2-1; tentatively, D is TRBD2 (6 bases). The CDR3 runs to 15 residues. The ends were cut back, 0 bases at V and 8 bases at J, with 14 bases in the middle. The germline gives CDR1 SGHAT, CDR2 FQNNGV. The CDR3 DNA follows: TGTGCCAGCAGCTTAGACCCGGGGGTTAAGGATGAGCAGTTCTTC. This codes for CASSLDPGVKDEQFF.

The V call is TRBV9, the J call TRBJ1-3; D unresolved. V was shortened by 0 bases and J by 3 bases, with 10 bases between the two germline ends. The CDR3 extends over 15 amino acids. In germline, CDR1 is SGDLS, CDR2 YYNGEE. CDR3 in DNA: TGTGCCAGCAGCGTAGGGGATACGCTTGGAAACACCATATATTTT. Translation gives CASSVGDTLGNTIYF.

The chain employs TRBV11-2 and TRBJ1-5, with D possibly matching TRBD1 (5 bases). Germline CDR1 and CDR2: SGHAT and FQNNGV. The CDR3 length is 14 residues. The germline V and J ends were trimmed by 0 bases and 3 bases, with 6 bases remaining between them. CDR3 residues: CASSLEGTNQPQHF. CDR3 sequence (DNA): TGTGCCAGCAGCTTAGAGGGGACCAATCAGCCCCAGCATTTT.

This clone is a singleton in its sample. The chain employs TRBV19 and TRBJ2-1; D unclear. V shed 6 bases and J shed 5 bases, with 11 bases lying between them. The CDR3 spans 13 residues. Germline CDR1 LNHDA, CDR2 SQIVND (reference sequence). DNA for the CDR3: TGTGCCAGTAGCCCTCGGTTTCACAATGAGCAGTTCTTC. Encoded protein: CASSPRFHNEQFF.

This chain joins TRBV5-4 and TRBJ1-1, with 9 bases aligning to TRBD1. This CDR3 spans 14 amino acids. Germline loops: CDR1 SGHNT, CDR2 YYREEE (reference sequence). Germline trimming cut 4 bases from V and 2 bases from J; bases unmatched to any gene: 3. In nucleotides, the CDR3 is TGTGCCAGCAGCAAGACAGGGGGAAACACTGAAGCTTTCTTT. Protein product: CASSKTGGNTEAFF.

This chain links TRBV6-1 with TRBJ1-4; no clear D. Germline CDR1 MNHNS, CDR2 SASEGT. With 4 bases removed from V and 4 bases from J, the gap between germline ends came to 10 bases. This CDR3 region has 14 residues. CDR3 region: CASSGRRSNEKLFF. CDR3 coding DNA: TGTGCCAGCAGTGGCAGACGGAGTAATGAAAAACTGTTTTTT.